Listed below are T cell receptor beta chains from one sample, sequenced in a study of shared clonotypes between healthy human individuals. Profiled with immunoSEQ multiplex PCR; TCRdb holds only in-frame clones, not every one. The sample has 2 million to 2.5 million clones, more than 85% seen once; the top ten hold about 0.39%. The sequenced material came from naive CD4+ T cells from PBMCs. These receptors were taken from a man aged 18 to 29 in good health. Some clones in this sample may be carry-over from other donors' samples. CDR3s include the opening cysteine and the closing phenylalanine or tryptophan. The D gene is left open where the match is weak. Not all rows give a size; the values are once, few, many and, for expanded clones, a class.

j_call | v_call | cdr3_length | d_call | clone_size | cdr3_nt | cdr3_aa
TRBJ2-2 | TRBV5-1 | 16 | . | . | TGCGCCAGCAGCTTGGGTGGGGGAACAAACACCGGGGAGCTGTTTTTT | CASSLGGGTNTGELFF
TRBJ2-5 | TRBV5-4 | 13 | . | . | TGTGCCAGCAGCTTGAAATTCCAAGAGACCCAGTACTTC | CASSLKFQETQYF
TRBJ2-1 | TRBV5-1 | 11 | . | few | TGCGCCAGCAGCCCCAACAATGAGCAGTTCTTC | CASSPNNEQFF
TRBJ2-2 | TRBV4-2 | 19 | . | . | TGTGCCAGCAGCCAAGGGACCTGGGCAGGCGGAAAAAACACCGGGGAGCTGTTTTTT | CASSQGTWAGGKNTGELFF
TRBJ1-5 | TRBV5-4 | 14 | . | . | TGTGCCAGCACCGTTGGTGGCAGCAATCAGCCCCAGCATTTT | CASTVGGSNQPQHF
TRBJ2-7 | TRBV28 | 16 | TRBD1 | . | TGTGCCAGCAGCCTTAAAGGGACAGGGATATGGAACGAGCAGTACTTC | CASSLKGTGIWNEQYF
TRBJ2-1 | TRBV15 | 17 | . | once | TGTGCCACCAGCAGGGACCCCAGCAGGGGCGTGGGCAATGAGCAGTTCTTC | CATSRDPSRGVGNEQFF
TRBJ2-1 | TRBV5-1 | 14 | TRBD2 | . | TGCGCCAGCAGCACGGGACTAGTGGTGTATGAGCAGTTCTTC | CASSTGLVVYEQFF
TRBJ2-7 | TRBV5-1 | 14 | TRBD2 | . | TGCGCCAGCAGCTTCACTAGCGGGAACTACGAGCAGTACTTC | CASSFTSGNYEQYF
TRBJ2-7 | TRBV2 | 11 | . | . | TGTGCCAGCGGCGGCTACTACGAGCAGTACTTC | CASGGYYEQYF
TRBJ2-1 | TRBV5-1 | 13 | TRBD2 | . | TGCGCCAGCCGATGGCGGGAGGACCTTGAGCAGTTCTTC | CASRWREDLEQFF
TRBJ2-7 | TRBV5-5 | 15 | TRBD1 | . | TGTGCCAGCAGCCGGTCGACAGGGAGCTCCTACGAGCAGTACTTC | CASSRSTGSSYEQYF
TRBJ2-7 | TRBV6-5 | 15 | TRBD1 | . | TGTGCCAGCAGTGGAATGGGACAGGGACCCTACGAGCAGTACTTC | CASSGMGQGPYEQYF
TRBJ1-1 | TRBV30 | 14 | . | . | TGTGCCTTCTCTAGGGGGGGCCTAAACACTGAAGCTTTCTTT | CAFSRGGLNTEAFF
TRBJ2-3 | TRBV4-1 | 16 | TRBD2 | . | TGCGCCAGCAGCAGCCCCGGGACTAGGGGGACAGATACGCAGTATTTT | CASSSPGTRGTDTQYF
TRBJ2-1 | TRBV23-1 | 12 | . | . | TGCGCCAGGGGTCCCTCCTACAATGAGCAGTTCTTC | CARGPSYNEQFF
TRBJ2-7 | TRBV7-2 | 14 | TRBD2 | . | TGTGCCAGCAGCCGACTAGCGGGAGACTACGAGCAGTACTTC | CASSRLAGDYEQYF
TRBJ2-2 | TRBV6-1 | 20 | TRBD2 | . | TGTGCCAGCAGTGAAGCCTGGACTAGCGGGAGGGCCCCGGGCACCGGGGAGCTGTTTTTT | CASSEAWTSGRAPGTGELFF
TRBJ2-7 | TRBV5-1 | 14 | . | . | TGCGCCAGCAGCTCGGCTGACGGAAACTACGAGCAGTACTTC | CASSSADGNYEQYF
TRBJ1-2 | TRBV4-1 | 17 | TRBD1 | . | TGCGCCAGCAGCAGCCCGGGACAGGGGGCGCCCGGGACCGGCTACACCTTC | CASSSPGQGAPGTGYTF
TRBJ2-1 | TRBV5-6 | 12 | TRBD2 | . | TGTGCCAGCAGCTTTCTAAGCGGGAGGCCCCTCTTC | CASSFLSGRPLF
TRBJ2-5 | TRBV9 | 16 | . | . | TGTGCCAGCACCATGGGGGGGGCTAGCGGACAAGAGACCCAGTACTTC | CASTMGGASGQETQYF
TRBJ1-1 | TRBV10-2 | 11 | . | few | TGCGCCAGCAGTGATTGGAGAGAAGCTTTCTTT | CASSDWREAFF